The 8 T cell receptor beta chains in this list originate from one sample, sequenced in a study of blood T cell repertoires in COVID-19. TCRdb's copy holds only in-frame clones and misses some; the assay was immunoSEQ multiplex PCR. Of over 60,000 clones in the sample, around 76% were seen once. The sequencing input was peripheral blood. The origin of the receptors is a human donor in a cohort sampled during active COVID-19.

The chain uses TRBV13 and TRBJ2-6, with D unclear. This CDR3 is 14 amino acids long. Trimming removed 5 bases from V and 2 bases from J, with 7 bases in between. The germline V gene has CDR1 PRHDT and CDR2 FYEKMQ (reference sequence). The chain's CDR3 is CASSQNPGANVLTF. In nucleotides, the CDR3 is TGTGCCAGCAGCCAGAATCCTGGGGCCAACGTCCTGACTTTC.

The chain is built from TRBV27 and TRBJ1-4; no definite D call. The CDR3 totals 11 residues. Germline V lookup: CDR1 MNHEY, CDR2 SMNVEV (reference sequence). V lost 6 bases and J 5 bases, leaving 4 bases between the germline ends. CDR3 region: CASRSNEKLFF. DNA of the CDR3: TGTGCCAGCAGGTCAAATGAAAAACTGTTTTTT.

This rearrangement joins TRBV6-5 to TRBJ2-5; D ambiguous. The germline V gene encodes CDR1 MNHEY and CDR2 SVGAGI. Trimming left V 7 bases short and J 3 bases short, with 15 bases between. This CDR3 region has 14 residues. CDR3 protein: CASKSPGGEETQYF. CDR3 bases: TGTGCCAGCAAATCCCCCGGTGGTGAAGAGACCCAGTACTTC.

The chain couples TRBV11-3 to TRBJ1-1, with unresolved D. Trimming took off 4 bases at V and 1 base at J, with 7 bases between the two ends. Germline CDR1 SGHNT, CDR2 YENEEA. The CDR3 extends over 13 amino acids. This chain's CDR3 is CASSSGRNTEAFF. DNA for the CDR3: TGTGCCAGCAGCTCAGGAAGGAACACTGAAGCTTTCTTT.

This clone was seen a handful of times. This rearrangement joins TRBV5-1 to TRBJ1-2, with D unclear. This CDR3 region has 12 residues. V was clipped by 2 bases and J by 4 bases, with 6 bases between them. CDR1 and CDR2 from the germline V gene are SGHRS and YFSETQ. The CDR3 region is CASSLATYGYTF. CDR3 bases: TGCGCCAGCAGCTTAGCTACCTATGGCTACACCTTC.

V usage is TRBV5-4 and J usage is TRBJ1-1; 8 nucleotides align to TRBD1. V gave up 1 base and J gave up 10 bases; unmatched junction bases: 3. In germline, CDR1 is SGHNT, CDR2 YYREEE (reference sequence). The CDR3 length is 12 residues. CDR3 amino acids: CASSLTGGVAFF. The CDR3 DNA sequence: TGTGCCAGCAGCTTGACAGGGGGGGTAGCTTTCTTT.

DNA for the CDR3: TGTGCCAGCCAGCGATACTTAATCAGGGATTCGCCCTACGAGCAGTACTTC. This encodes CASQRYLIRDSPYEQYF. The chain recombines TRBV27 with TRBJ2-7; a possible D gene is TRBD1 (5 bases). Trimming pared 8 bases from V and 2 bases from J, leaving 25 bases between. Germline CDR1 is MNHEY and CDR2 is SMNVEV (reference sequence). The CDR3 runs 17 residues.

The V and J genes are TRBV5-6 and TRBJ2-1; 7 nucleotides match TRBD2. Losses at the gene ends were 4 bases for V and 11 bases for J; bases not matched to a gene: 9. Per germline, CDR1 SGHDT and CDR2 YYEEEE. The CDR3 loop spans 13 amino acids. In nucleotides, the CDR3 is TGTGCCAGCAGCCACCGGGAGGAGATAAAGCAGTTCTTC. Amino acid sequence: CASSHREEIKQFF.